A single sample is the source of the 30 T cell receptor beta chains below, sequenced in a study of blood T cell repertoires in COVID-19. The protocol was immunoSEQ multiplex PCR, while the TCRdb copy is restricted to in-frame clones and leaves out a portion. The table shows about 100,000 clones, with approximately 90% occurring only once. Specimen: peripheral blood. Source of these receptors: a human donor with COVID-19, enrolled during active disease. The donor label of this sample is uncertain.

CDR3 bases: TGTGCCAGTAGTGCGACAGGGGGACATCAGCCCCAGCATTTT. This gives the protein CASSATGGHQPQHF. This chain uses TRBV19 with TRBJ1-5; 9 nucleotides line up with TRBD1. Per germline, CDR1 LNHDA and CDR2 SQIVND (reference sequence). V lost 5 bases and J lost 5; bases outside the gene matches: 4. This CDR3 spans 14 amino acids.

This rearrangement joins TRBV11-2 to TRBJ1-1; no definite D call. Per the germline V gene, CDR1 is SGHAT and CDR2 is FQNNGV. The CDR3 spans 13 residues. V dropped 3 bases and J dropped 3 bases, with 8 bases sitting between them. The CDR3 here is CASSFQVDTEAFF. The CDR3 nucleotides are TGTGCCAGCAGCTTCCAGGTCGACACTGAAGCTTTCTTT. The complete variable domain, with remaining parts taken from reference TRBV11-2 and TRBJ1-1, reads EAGVAQSPRYKIIEKRQSVAFWCNPISGHATLYWYQQILGQGPKLLIQFQNNGVVDDSQLPKDRFSAERLKGVDSTLKIQPAKLEDSAVYLCASSFQVDTEAFFGQGTRLTVV.

The chain uses TRBV5-1 and TRBJ2-5; 7 nucleotides line up with TRBD1. Looked up from germline, CDR1 is SGHRS and CDR2 is YFSETQ. CDR3 length: 14 residues. The J segment lost 4 bases and the V segment lost 0 bases, leaving 3 bases of the junction unmatched. CDR3 sequence reads: CASSLETGRETQYF. CDR3 nucleotide sequence: TGCGCCAGCAGCTTGGAGACAGGGCGAGAGACCCAGTACTTC. Drawing the rest from reference TRBV5-1 and TRBJ2-5, the complete variable domain is KAGVTQTPRYLIKTRGQQVTLSCSPISGHRSVSWYQQTPGQGLQFLFEYFSETQRNKGNFPGRFSGRQFSNSRSEMNVSTLELGDSALYLCASSLETGRETQYFGPGTRLLVL.

The CDR3 bases are TGTGCCAGCAGCTTCCACAGGCAACTCTCTGGAAACACCATATATTTT. Translated, it gives CASSFHRQLSGNTIYF. The chain employs TRBV7-9 and TRBJ1-3; D is perhaps TRBD1 (5 bases). Trimming shortened V by 3 bases and J by 0 bases, and 12 bases separated the two germline ends. CDR3 length: 16 residues. Germline V gene sequence: CDR1 SEHNR, CDR2 FQNEAQ (reference sequence).

The chain joins TRBV9 to TRBJ2-7; maybe TRBD2 (6 bases). The CDR3 is 13 residues long. Germline V lookup: CDR1 SGDLS, CDR2 YYNGEE. The V and J ends lost 5 bases and 6 bases respectively, with 15 bases between them. The CDR3 DNA follows: TGTGCCAGCAGTAAGCTTGGGGGAGGCGAGCAGTACTTC. Protein product: CASSKLGGGEQYF.

The rearrangement uses TRBV6-5 and TRBJ1-5, with D perhaps TRBD1 (5 bases). The CDR3 contains 14 residues. The germline CDR1 and CDR2 sequences are MNHEY and SVGAGI. The germline V and J ends were trimmed by 6 bases and 2 bases, with 11 bases remaining between them. The DNA for the CDR3 is TGTGCCAGCAGGCCCCCGGGGGGCAATCAGCCCCAGCATTTT. Translation gives CASRPPGGNQPQHF.

This chain connects TRBV12-2 to TRBJ2-6; the D call in the table, TRBD2, was not verified against the DNA. TRBV12-2 is described as a pseudogene. This CDR3 is built from 21 residues. This CDR3 is CASRLNGAGIQTYSGANVLTF. The CDR3 bases are TGTGCAAGTCGCTTAAACGGTGCGGGTATCCAAACATACTCTGGGGCCAACGTCCTGACTTTC.

The V and J genes are TRBV19 and TRBJ1-5; no firm D call. The CDR3 has 13 amino acids. Germline CDR1 is LNHDA and CDR2 is SQIVND (reference sequence). Deletions cut 8 bases from V and 6 bases from J, with 14 bases between. The CDR3 sequence is CASCRTRGQPQHF. The CDR3, as DNA: TGTGCCAGTTGTAGGACTCGGGGTCAGCCCCAGCATTTT.

The chain links TRBV6-5 to TRBJ1-4, with TRBD1 identical over 9 bases. The CDR3 contains 15 residues. V lost 6 bases, J lost 5 bases, and 7 bases stayed unmatched. Germline V CDR1 and CDR2: MNHEY, SVGAGI. CDR3 amino acids: CASRTRTGVNEKLFF. The CDR3 nucleotides read TGTGCCAGCAGGACCAGGACAGGGGTAAATGAAAAACTGTTTTTT.

The chain couples TRBV6-6 to TRBJ2-6; 7 bases map to TRBD1. There are 15 residues in the CDR3. Germline V gene data show CDR1 as MNHNY and CDR2 as SVGAGI (reference sequence). The V and J ends lost 10 bases and 1 base, in that order; junction bases with no gene match: 7. CDR3 DNA: TGTGCCACCGGGACAGCGAAGTCTGGGGCCAACGTCCTGACTTTC. It codes for CATGTAKSGANVLTF.

This clone was detected only a few times. The V gene is TRBV14, the J gene TRBJ2-3; D might be TRBD1 (5 bases). CDR3 length: 11 residues. Germline CDR1 is SGHDN and CDR2 is FVKESK. V lost 11 bases and J 6 bases, leaving 12 bases between the germline ends. The CDR3 nucleotides read TGTGCCGTCCTGAAGGGGGATACGCAGTATTTT. It is translated as CAVLKGDTQYF.

This chain uses TRBV5-8 with TRBJ1-3; 8 bases agree with TRBD1. Trimming at V came to 4 bases and at J to 2 bases, leaving 8 bases not matched to a gene. This CDR3 has 16 amino acids. Germline V gives CDR1 SGHTS, CDR2 YDEGEE. CDR3 amino acids: CASSIWTGSAGNTIYF. DNA for the CDR3: TGTGCCAGCAGCATATGGACAGGGTCGGCTGGAAACACCATATATTTT.

Written as DNA, the CDR3 is TGTGCCAGCAGCTTATGGCCAACCAATAACTATGGCTACACCTTC. Translated: CASSLWPTNNYGYTF. This rearrangement joins TRBV7-3 to TRBJ1-2, with no clear D. Germline lookup yields CDR1 SGHTA and CDR2 FQGTGA. The CDR3 sequence is 15 residues long. Trimming pared 2 bases from V and 1 base from J, leaving 11 bases between.

The chain links TRBV7-9 to TRBJ2-7; a weak D match, TRBD1 (5 bases). Germline CDR1 SEHNR, CDR2 FQNEAQ (reference sequence). The ends were cut back, 5 bases at V and 1 base at J, with 12 bases in the middle. This CDR3 region has 14 residues. In nucleotides, the CDR3 is TGTGCCAGCAGCCGCCTCGACAGTTCCTACGAGCAGTACTTC. It codes for CASSRLDSSYEQYF. Full variable domain (outside the CDR3, taken from reference TRBV7-9 and TRBJ2-7): DTGVSQNPRHKITKRGQNVTFRCDPISEHNRLYWYRQTLGQGPEFLTYFQNEAQLEKSRLLSDRFSAERPKGSFSTLEIQRTEQGDSAMYLCASSRLDSSYEQYFGPGTRLTVT.

This clone was seen a single time. This chain uses TRBV28 with TRBJ1-4; the D is unclear. Germline CDR1 MDHEN, CDR2 SYDVKM. V lost 4 bases, J lost 4 bases, and 16 bases lay in between. The length of the CDR3 is 16 residues. The CDR3 sequence: CASSSLTGALNEKLFF. In nucleotides, the CDR3 is TGTGCCAGCAGTTCCCTCACGGGAGCCCTTAATGAAAAACTGTTTTTT.

The J gene is TRBJ1-6, the V gene TRBV28, with 11 bases lining up with TRBD1. The CDR3 length is 16 residues. The V gene's germline CDR1 is MDHEN and CDR2 SYDVKM. V dropped 7 bases and J dropped 7; count of bases not matched to a gene: 9. This chain's CDR3 is CASNVRGQGVNSPLHF. CDR3 DNA sequence: TGTGCCAGCAATGTTAGGGGACAGGGGGTCAATTCACCCCTCCACTTT. Together with reference TRBV28 and TRBJ1-6, the CDR3 gives the full variable domain: DVKVTQSSRYLVKRTGEKVFLECVQDMDHENMFWYRQDPGLGLRLIYFSYDVKMKEKGDIPEGYSVSREKKERFSLILESASTNQTSMYLCASNVRGQGVNSPLHFGNGTRLTVT.

This chain joins TRBV25-1 and TRBJ2-7; D is ambiguous. Germline CDR1 reads MGHDK; CDR2 reads SYGVNS. V lost 6 bases and J 0 bases, leaving 12 bases between the germline ends. The length of the CDR3 is 14 residues. The CDR3 sequence: CASSPKAGSYEQYF. CDR3 DNA: TGTGCCAGCAGCCCCAAGGCAGGCTCCTACGAGCAGTACTTC.

DNA for the CDR3: TGTGCCAGCAGTCCTTTCGACAGTACGAACACTGAAGCTTTCTTT. This translates into CASSPFDSTNTEAFF. J is TRBJ1-1 and V is TRBV9, with a possible D match to TRBD1 (5 bases). This CDR3 is 15 amino acids long. The V and J ends lost 5 bases and 1 base respectively, with 15 bases between them. In germline, CDR1 is SGDLS, CDR2 YYNGEE.

The chain combines TRBV5-1 with TRBJ2-1; D possibly corresponds to TRBD2 (5 bases). The V end lost 0 bases, the J end lost 5 bases, and 9 bases lay between the germline ends. This CDR3 region has 14 residues. Germline V lookup: CDR1 SGHRS, CDR2 YFSETQ. CDR3 sequence (DNA): TGCGCCAGCAGCTTGGTACTAGAGAACAATGAGCAGTTCTTC. Its translation is CASSLVLENNEQFF.

This chain joins TRBV7-9 and TRBJ1-1; no definite D call. The CDR3 loop spans 13 amino acids. V shed 5 bases and J shed 2 bases, with 9 bases lying between them. CDR1 SEHNR and CDR2 FQNEAQ come from the germline V gene (reference sequence). DNA for the CDR3: TGTGCCAGCAGCCCCGACTTAAACACTGAAGCTTTCTTT. Translating it yields CASSPDLNTEAFF.

The J gene is TRBJ1-1, the V gene TRBV5-6, with D possibly TRBD1 on 5 matching bases. Trimming left V 0 bases short and J 4 bases short, with 10 bases between. This CDR3 region has 14 residues. Germline V gene lookup returns CDR1 SGHDT and CDR2 YYEEEE. The CDR3 nucleotides are TGTGCCAGCAGCTTGGTGGACGGGGGCACTGAAGCTTTCTTT. It specifies CASSLVDGGTEAFF.

The chain has TRBV10-3 and TRBJ1-3; D perhaps matches TRBD1 (5 bases). Trimming took 3 bases from V and 11 from J, leaving 23 bases between them. CDR1 ENHRY and CDR2 SYGVKD come from the germline V gene. This CDR3 spans 16 amino acids. Here the CDR3 reads CAISDGEGLGLRAIYF. The CDR3 DNA follows: TGTGCCATCAGTGACGGTGAGGGACTAGGACTAAGGGCCATATATTTT.

The rearrangement joins TRBV4-1 to TRBJ1-5; 8 bases agree with TRBD1. Germline V CDR1 and CDR2: MGHRA, YSYEKL. The CDR3 extends over 19 amino acids. The V and J ends lost 0 bases and 4 bases, in that order; junction bases with no gene match: 14. CDR3 sequence: CASSQDINLRTGLNQPQHF. The CDR3 region has the DNA TGCGCCAGCAGCCAAGATATTAACCTCAGGACAGGGTTGAATCAGCCCCAGCATTTT.

A single count supports this clone. The V and J genes are TRBV12-5 and TRBJ1-4; 9 positions agree with TRBD1. The CDR3 sequence is 15 residues long. Per the germline V gene, CDR1 is LGHNT and CDR2 is FRNRAP. The junction had 6 bases not matched to a gene; V was cut back by 5 bases and J by 5 bases. CDR3 sequence (DNA): TGTGCTAGTGGTCCCGCACAGGGGGCGAATGAAAAACTGTTTTTT. Amino acids: CASGPAQGANEKLFF.

The rearrangement joins TRBV6-5 to TRBJ1-2, with no clear D. This CDR3 is built from 14 residues. V shed 0 bases and J shed 5 bases, with 10 bases lying between them. The germline gives CDR1 MNHEY, CDR2 SVGAGI. CDR3 protein: CASSYSWRDYGYTF. The CDR3 DNA is TGTGCCAGCAGTTACTCCTGGAGGGATTATGGCTACACCTTC.

The genes are TRBV11-2 and TRBJ1-5, with D unresolved. The V end was cut by 6 bases, the J end by 9 bases, with 12 bases between. The CDR3 is made up of 12 amino acids. Germline values: CDR1 SGHAT, CDR2 FQNNGV. The CDR3 protein is CASRPRPGPQHF. CDR3 DNA sequence: TGTGCCAGCAGACCACGCCCCGGGCCCCAGCATTTT.

The genes are TRBV6-1 and TRBJ1-1; a weak D match, TRBD1 (6 bases). CDR1 and CDR2 from the germline V gene are MNHNS and SASEGT. V lost 1 base, J lost 7 bases, and 16 bases lay in between. The CDR3 runs 15 residues. For the CDR3, the DNA is TGTGCCAGCAGTGAAGTCGTGCGGGGGGCGGGTGAAGCTTTCTTT. This gives the protein CASSEVVRGAGEAFF.

The V call is TRBV11-2, the J call TRBJ1-3, with TRBD1 matching over 9 bases. CDR1 and CDR2 from the germline V gene are SGHAT and FQNNGV. V trimming: 6 bases; J trimming: 9 bases; junction bases outside the gene matches: 3. The CDR3 totals 12 residues. CDR3 DNA: TGTGCCAGCAGGTCGACAGGGGGCACCATATATTTT. This sequence encodes CASRSTGGTIYF.

This sequence joins TRBV5-3 and TRBJ1-5; D not certain. TRBV5-3 is flagged as an ORF with uncertain function. The CDR3 sequence is 12 residues long. Trimming shortened V by 6 bases and J by 6 bases, and 10 bases separated the two germline ends. The CDR3 DNA reads TGTGCCAGAACGGGGTGTGGTCAGCCCCAGCATTTT. The encoded protein is CARTGCGQPQHF.

The chain joins TRBV25-1 to TRBJ2-1; 9 nucleotides match TRBD2. This CDR3 comprises 15 residues. The junction had 5 bases not matched to a gene; V was cut back by 4 bases and J by 4 bases. Germline CDR1 MGHDK, CDR2 SYGVNS. The CDR3 is CASSGTSALYNEQFF. The CDR3 nucleotides read TGTGCCAGCAGTGGGACTAGCGCGCTATACAATGAGCAGTTCTTC.